A selection of T cell receptor beta chains follows, all from one sample in a study of Ad26.COV2.S vaccination and SARS-CoV-2 variants. Assay: immunoSEQ multiplex PCR; the TCRdb copy retains only in-frame clones and omits some. The sample has about 6,800 clones; 84% are singletons. Sequences were derived from peripheral blood, sampled after recovery from COVID-19. The receptors derive from a human donor who had recovered from COVID-19. Both conserved end residues are part of each CDR3. Each record gives: D gene, clone size, V gene, J gene, CDR3 DNA, CDR3 protein. The D gene is left open where the match is weak. Only part of the rows carry a size: once, few, many, or a class if the clone is expanded.

TRBD2,NA,TRBV11-2,TRBJ2-1,TGTGCCAGCAGCCCCCGGACTAGCGGTGAGCAGTTCTTC,CASSPRTSGEQFF
NA,NA,TRBV7-9,TRBJ1-6,TGTGCCAGCAGCTTAGCAACCCCGGGAGGTAATTCACCCCTCCACTTT,CASSLATPGGNSPLHF
TRBD2,NA,TRBV19,TRBJ2-3,TGTGCCAGTAGTACCCCTAGCGGGGGGGCTTATACGCAGTATTTT,CASSTPSGGAYTQYF
NA,once,TRBV5-6,TRBJ1-1,TGTGCCAGCACGCCCCCCCCAGGCTACGTGGGGCCTAAGAACACTGAAGCTTTCTTT,CASTPPPGYVGPKNTEAFF
TRBD1,NA,TRBV7-9,TRBJ2-5,TGTGCCAGCAGCAAAACAGGGGGCGATTTGGAGACCCAGTACTTC,CASSKTGGDLETQYF
TRBD2,NA,TRBV5-1,TRBJ2-1,TGCGCCAGCACTCAGGGGGGAACTAGCGGGAACAATGAGCAGTTCTTC,CASTQGGTSGNNEQFF
TRBD1,NA,TRBV28,TRBJ2-3,TGTGCCAGCAGAAGGACAGGGGTAGGCGCAGATACGCAGTATTTT,CASRRTGVGADTQYF
NA,NA,TRBV2,TRBJ2-3,TGTGCCAGCAAGGGGCAGATCACAGATACGCAGTATTTT,CASKGQITDTQYF
NA,NA,TRBV5-1,TRBJ2-5,TGCGCCAGCAGGGGGGTGAATAAGCAAGAGACCCAGTACTTC,CASRGVNKQETQYF
NA,NA,TRBV6-5,TRBJ2-1,TGTGCCAGCAGTTACGGTCGCAGCAATGAGCAGTTCTTC,CASSYGRSNEQFF
NA,NA,TRBV21-1,TRBJ2-2,TGTGCCAGCAGCAAAGTTTGCATGGGGAACACCGGGGAGCTGTTTTTT,CASSKVCMGNTGELFF
NA,NA,TRBV5-1,TRBJ2-3,TGCGCCAGCAGCTTAGGGGTATTTAGTAGCACAGATACGCAGTATTTT,CASSLGVFSSTDTQYF
NA,NA,TRBV28,TRBJ2-5,TGTGCCTCCAGGCGGGACCAAGAGACCCAGTACTTC,CASRRDQETQYF
NA,few,TRBV7-6,TRBJ1-3,TGTGCCAGCAGCTTAGCACACCCAAGCTCTGGAAACACCATATATTTT,CASSLAHPSSGNTIYF
NA,NA,TRBV28,TRBJ1-3,TGTGCCAGCAGAAAGAGCAGGGTTTCTGGAAACACCATATATTTT,CASRKSRVSGNTIYF
NA,NA,TRBV7-2,TRBJ1-6,TGTGCCAGCAGCTTAGGGACAAGGACGGCACCCCTCCACTTT,CASSLGTRTAPLHF
NA,NA,TRBV11-2,TRBJ2-2,TGTGCCAGCAGCGCTCAGGGGGGTTGGACCGGGGAGCTGTTTTTT,CASSAQGGWTGELFF
NA,NA,TRBV18,TRBJ2-7,TGTGCCAGCTCACCGGAGGACAGCGCCTACGAGCAGTACTTC,CASSPEDSAYEQYF
NA,NA,TRBV5-4,TRBJ1-1,TGTGCCAGCAGTCCTGGTGGGGCGTGGGGGAACACTGAAGCTTTCTTT,CASSPGGAWGNTEAFF
NA,NA,TRBV5-6,TRBJ1-1,TGTGCCAGCTCTCTGCGGGGGAGGTACACTGAAGCTTTCTTT,CASSLRGRYTEAFF
NA,NA,TRBV29-1,TRBJ1-3,TGCAGCGTTGTTGGGATTACAGACTCTGGAAACACCATATATTTT,CSVVGITDSGNTIYF
NA,NA,TRBV19,TRBJ2-3,TGTGCCAGTAGTATGGGGTCATCGACAGATACGCAGTATTTT,CASSMGSSTDTQYF
NA,once,TRBV10-2,TRBJ1-4,TGCGCCAGCAGTGAAGGGCAGCGGTCCCCGAGGGAAAAACTGTTTTTT,CASSEGQRSPREKLFF